This record looks at one T cell receptor (beta chain) sequence and its context. Its antigen is not known. Assay used: immunoSEQ multiplex PCR; TCRdb lists only in-frame clones, some missing. The data contain over 130,000 clones, roughly 90% of them seen just once; the ten biggest clones take up roughly 3.4%. This entry belongs to a study of T cell responses to AZD1222 COVID-19 vaccine. Findings and caveats of the study: The breadth and depth of Spike-specific TCRs increased once two AZD1222 doses had been given. Donors, mostly white British, included more females; clonal diversity was possibly underestimated.

Trimming took 7 bases from V and 7 from J, leaving 11 bases between them. Germline CDR1 is SGHAT and CDR2 is FQNNGV. The CDR3 length is 11 residues. Second doses were pooled across both intervals (about 4 or about 12 weeks). The V gene is TRBV11-2, the J gene TRBJ2-7; a weak D match, TRBD1 (6 bases). This sequence originates from an adult who received the AZD1222 COVID-19 vaccine. Source: peripheral blood, taken 28 days after the second AZD1222 dose. CDR3 in amino acids: CASTQQGEQYF. Written as DNA, the CDR3 is TGTGCCAGCACACAACAGGGTGAGCAGTACTTC.